A single sample is the source of the 18 T cell receptor beta chains below, sequenced in a study of CD8 T cells in Susac syndrome (dated by TCRdb to the late 2010s). The library was built by means of the immunoSEQ multiplex PCR assay. RNA was extracted using the RNeasy kit, and 0.5 to 1 microgram was reverse transcribed with random hexamers. TCRdb redid the processing of the public reads, applying fastp at Q25 and MiXCR, and retained in-frame beta chains. Merged by CDR3 protein, the rows form single entries marked with the most common genes and DNA. In all, the sample holds just over 150,000 distinct CDR3 sequences, and around 95% of those were seen once. Around 0.21% of the sample belongs to the ten largest clones. The sequenced material came from CD8+ T cells from PBMCs. These receptors were taken from a human donor with multiple sclerosis.

The chain carries TRBV13 and TRBJ1-1; the match to TRBD1 covers 7 bases. The CDR3 extends over 15 amino acids. The germline V gene encodes CDR1 PRHDT and CDR2 FYEKMQ (reference sequence). V shed 5 bases, J shed 4 bases, and the junction held 10 bases outside the gene matches. CDR3 protein: CASSDRTGTSTEAFF. CDR3 DNA sequence: TGTGCCAGCAGCGATCGGACAGGAACAAGCACTGAAGCTTTCTTT.

The chain combines TRBV29-1 with TRBJ1-1, with 7 bases matching TRBD1. With 6 bases clipped from V and 6 bases from J, the junction kept 13 bases outside the gene matches. Germline values: CDR1 SQVTM, CDR2 ANQGSEA. This CDR3 contains 14 residues. The CDR3 protein is CSVLSRGGLAEAFF. The CDR3 nucleotides are TGCAGCGTCCTCTCTCGAGGGGGCCTCGCTGAAGCTTTCTTT.

The chain uses TRBV29-1 and TRBJ2-1; D not resolved. This CDR3 is 14 amino acids long. Germline V gene sequence: CDR1 SQVTM, CDR2 ANQGSEA. V dropped 4 bases and J dropped 5 bases, with 15 bases sitting between them. CDR3 DNA sequence: TGCAGCGTTGCTTCGCAGGTTAACCACAATGAGCAGTTCTTC. This gives the protein CSVASQVNHNEQFF.

This clonotype was observed once. This chain connects TRBV7-9 to TRBJ2-1; 12 nucleotides align to TRBD2. Germline trimming cut 5 bases from V and 9 bases from J; bases unmatched to any gene: 8. Germline V CDR1 and CDR2: SEHNR, FQNEAQ (reference sequence). This CDR3 is built from 15 residues. The CDR3 nucleotides are TGTGCCAGCAGCCCCCTAGCGGGGGGGCACAGTGAGCAGTTCTTC. Protein product: CASSPLAGGHSEQFF.

The chain has TRBV11-2 and TRBJ2-3; D is perhaps TRBD1 (6 bases). CDR1 and CDR2 (germline): SGHAT, FQNNGV. V dropped 8 bases and J dropped 6 bases, with 18 bases sitting between them. The length of the CDR3 is 14 residues. CDR3 nucleotides: TGTGCCAGCTCCGGAGCAGGGGATATGGATACGCAGTATTTT. This sequence encodes CASSGAGDMDTQYF.

The J gene is TRBJ2-7, the V gene TRBV5-1; D is possibly TRBD1 (5 bases). This CDR3 region has 16 residues. Per the germline V gene, CDR1 is SGHRS and CDR2 is YFSETQ. The V and J ends lost 4 bases and 0 bases respectively, with 17 bases between them. The CDR3 DNA sequence: TGCGCCAGCAGCCATGAACTACAGGTCCGCTCCTACGAGCAGTACTTC. This sequence encodes CASSHELQVRSYEQYF. Variable domain in full (rest from reference TRBV5-1 and TRBJ2-7): KAGVTQTPRYLIKTRGQQVTLSCSPISGHRSVSWYQQTPGQGLQFLFEYFSETQRNKGNFPGRFSGRQFSNSRSEMNVSTLELGDSALYLCASSHELQVRSYEQYFGPGTRLTVT.

This chain connects TRBV6-5 to TRBJ1-6; D call uncertain. The germline CDR1 and CDR2 sequences are MNHEY and SVGAGI. Trimming took off 4 bases at V and 8 bases at J, with 18 bases between the two ends. The CDR3 is 16 residues long. The CDR3 DNA is TGTGCCAGCAGTTTTGGCGCGGTGGGTGCATATTCACCCCTCCACTTT. Residues: CASSFGAVGAYSPLHF.

The rearrangement joins TRBV28 to TRBJ2-3; 13 bases line up with TRBD2. J gave up 3 bases and V 5 bases, and 11 bases lay outside the gene matches. Germline CDR1 reads MDHEN; CDR2 reads SYDVKM. This CDR3 spans 18 amino acids. CDR3 DNA: TGTGCCAGCAGTCCCGGACTAGCGGGGGCCAGGAGGACAGATACGCAGTATTTT. This translates into CASSPGLAGARRTDTQYF.

In its sample, this clonotype was seen once. J is TRBJ1-4 and V is TRBV4-3; D remains unclear. Trimming stripped 5 bases from V and 5 bases from J, with 3 bases between. The CDR3 is 11 amino acids. From germline, CDR1 is LGHNA and CDR2 YSLEER. CDR3 DNA: TGCGCCAGCAGCGAGAATGAAAAACTGTTTTTT. It codes for CASSENEKLFF.

The rearrangement links TRBV27 to TRBJ2-7; D perhaps matches TRBD1 (6 bases). There are 14 residues in the CDR3. V lost 3 bases, J lost 3 bases, and 12 bases lay in between. Germline V CDR1 and CDR2: MNHEY, SMNVEV (reference sequence). The CDR3 sequence: CASSFMGADYEQYF. The CDR3 bases are TGTGCCAGCAGTTTTATGGGGGCCGACTACGAGCAGTACTTC.

CDR3 amino acids: CASSLSFTGSRYGYTF. The DNA of the CDR3 is TGTGCCAGCAGTTTATCGTTTACCGGCAGCCGCTATGGCTACACCTTC. This chain uses TRBV27 with TRBJ1-2; D ambiguous. The CDR3 is made up of 16 amino acids. In germline, CDR1 is MNHEY, CDR2 SMNVEV (reference sequence). V lost 0 bases and J 4 bases, leaving 15 bases between the germline ends.

The genes are TRBV12-3 or TRBV12-4 and TRBJ1-1; 7 bases line up with TRBD1. The ends lost 6 bases at V and 1 base at J; junction bases unmatched: 5. The CDR3 runs to 14 residues. Here the CDR3 DNA reads TGTGCCAGCAGCACAGGGGTCCCGAACACTGAAGCTTTCTTT. The encoded protein is CASSTGVPNTEAFF.

This clonotype came up once. This chain connects TRBV7-9 to TRBJ1-1, with no clear D. V was cut by 5 bases and J by 1 base, with 5 bases left in between. The germline gives CDR1 SEHNR, CDR2 FQNEAQ (reference sequence). CDR3 length equals 12 residues. Here the CDR3 DNA reads TGTGCCAGCAGCCGGGAGAACACTGAAGCTTTCTTT. Protein: CASSRENTEAFF.

This sequence joins TRBV20-1 and TRBJ1-5; D is uncertain. This CDR3 contains 12 residues. Germline values: CDR1 DFQATT, CDR2 SNEGSKA (reference sequence). Trimming removed 5 bases from V and 3 bases from J, with 8 bases in between. The CDR3 DNA sequence: TGCAGTGCTGCGGCGTTCAATCAGCCCCAGCATTTT. Its translation is CSAAAFNQPQHF.

The chain links TRBV28 to TRBJ2-3, with D possibly being TRBD2 (5 bases). Germline assignment: CDR1 MDHEN and CDR2 SYDVKM. The V gene lost 5 bases and the J gene lost 0 bases, with 12 bases spanning the gap. This CDR3 has 15 amino acids. The CDR3 region has the DNA TGTGCCAGCAGTCAGGACTCCCCTAGCACAGATACGCAGTATTTT. Amino acid sequence: CASSQDSPSTDTQYF.

The genes are TRBV9 and TRBJ1-1; D call uncertain. The V end was cut by 0 bases, the J end by 1 base, with 7 bases between. Germline loops: CDR1 SGDLS, CDR2 YYNGEE. The CDR3 spans 14 residues. The CDR3 spells CASSVGAGNTEAFF. CDR3 nucleotides: TGTGCCAGCAGCGTAGGAGCGGGGAACACTGAAGCTTTCTTT.

A single count supports this clonotype. The V call is TRBV7-9, the J call TRBJ2-7; D is tentatively TRBD1 or TRBD2 (5 bases each). The CDR3 covers 14 residues. Germline lookup yields CDR1 SEHNR and CDR2 FQNEAQ (reference sequence). Between the trimmed V and J ends, which lost 4 bases and 7 bases, there was a span of 17 bases. This CDR3 is CASSSRDLPQEQYF. As DNA, the CDR3 is TGTGCCAGCAGCTCCCGGGACCTACCCCAGGAGCAGTACTTC.

J is TRBJ1-5 and V is TRBV29-1, with 9 bases that match TRBD1. CDR1 and CDR2 from the germline V gene are SQVTM and ANQGSEA. The V segment lost 4 bases and the J segment 2 bases; nucleotides outside the gene matches: 15. This CDR3 has 18 amino acids. DNA for the CDR3: TGCAGCGTTGTCTTTCGGGACAGGGAGGGTCTTGGCAATCAGCCCCAGCATTTT. Translating gives CSVVFRDREGLGNQPQHF.